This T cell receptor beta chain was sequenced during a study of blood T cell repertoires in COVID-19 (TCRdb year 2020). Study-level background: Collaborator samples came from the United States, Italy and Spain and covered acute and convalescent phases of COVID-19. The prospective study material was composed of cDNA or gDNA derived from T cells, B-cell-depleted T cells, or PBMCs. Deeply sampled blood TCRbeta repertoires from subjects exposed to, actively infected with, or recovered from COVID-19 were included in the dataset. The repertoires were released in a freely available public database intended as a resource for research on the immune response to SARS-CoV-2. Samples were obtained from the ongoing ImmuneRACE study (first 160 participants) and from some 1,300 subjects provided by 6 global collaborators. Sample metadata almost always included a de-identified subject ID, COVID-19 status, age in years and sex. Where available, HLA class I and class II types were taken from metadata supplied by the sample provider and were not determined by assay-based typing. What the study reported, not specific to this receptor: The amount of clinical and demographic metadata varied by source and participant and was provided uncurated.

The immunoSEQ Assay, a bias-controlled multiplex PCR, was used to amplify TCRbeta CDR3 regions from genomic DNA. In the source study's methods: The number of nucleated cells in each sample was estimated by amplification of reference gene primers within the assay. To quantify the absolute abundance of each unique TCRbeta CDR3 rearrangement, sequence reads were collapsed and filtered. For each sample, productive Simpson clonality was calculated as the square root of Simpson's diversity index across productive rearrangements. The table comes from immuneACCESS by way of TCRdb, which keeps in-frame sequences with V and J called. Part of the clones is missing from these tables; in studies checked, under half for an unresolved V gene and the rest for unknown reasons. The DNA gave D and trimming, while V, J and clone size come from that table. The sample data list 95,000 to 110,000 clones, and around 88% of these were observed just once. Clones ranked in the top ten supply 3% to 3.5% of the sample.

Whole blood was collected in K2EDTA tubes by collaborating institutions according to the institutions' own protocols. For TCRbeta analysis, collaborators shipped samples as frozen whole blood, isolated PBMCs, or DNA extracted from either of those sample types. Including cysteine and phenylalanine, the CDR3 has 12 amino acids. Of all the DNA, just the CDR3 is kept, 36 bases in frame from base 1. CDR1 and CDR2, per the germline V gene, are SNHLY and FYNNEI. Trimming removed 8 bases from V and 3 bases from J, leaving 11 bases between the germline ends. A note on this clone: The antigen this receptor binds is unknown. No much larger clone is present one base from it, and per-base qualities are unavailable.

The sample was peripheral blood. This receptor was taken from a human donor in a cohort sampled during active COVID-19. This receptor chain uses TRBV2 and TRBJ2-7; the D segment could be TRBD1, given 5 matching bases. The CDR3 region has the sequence CASHLTGYEQYF. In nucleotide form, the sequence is TGTGCCAGCCACCTAACAGGCTACGAGCAGTACTTC.